The clone carrying this T cell receptor beta chain was seen repeatedly, ten times or more. Its specificity is unknown. This CDR3 contains 12 residues. CDR1 SGHRS and CDR2 YFSETQ come from the germline V gene. Trimming left V 5 bases short and J 0 bases short, with 3 bases between. The sample belongs to a study of spatial heterogeneity in lung cancer. General observations from the study: At resection, ubiquitous expanded tumor TCRs appeared in blood more than at follow-up.

Specified time point: sample taken at primary tumor resection. Samples came from 72 TRACERx patients with untreated early-stage lung cancer. Unsorted whole RNA samples from tumor, nontumor lung or frozen PBMC were sequenced. On each TCR cDNA molecule, a unique molecular identifier was present. TCRdb called the 5' RACE reads again in MiXCR, with one record for every CDR3 protein. This repertoire shows around 37,000 distinct CDR3 sequences, roughly 7.2% found once; its top ten account for 25% to 35%. This sequence was found in a female donor with early-stage non-small cell lung cancer. This chain connects TRBV5-1 to TRBJ2-4; D gene ambiguous. Sequencing used PBMCs, obtained at surgery. CDR3 protein: CASSLAKNIQYF. CDR3 DNA sequence: TGCGCCAGCAGTTTAGCCAAAAACATTCAGTACTTC.